Each of the 12 T cell receptor beta chains below was sequenced from the same sample in a study of blood T cell repertoires in COVID-19. Repertoires were generated with immunoSEQ multiplex PCR, while TCRdb's copy carries only in-frame clones and drops some. The repertoire consists of some 320,000 clones, with roughly 85% occurring once and the leading ten covering 6% to 9%. The sample was peripheral blood. The receptors derive from a human donor in a cohort sampled during active COVID-19.

The CDR3 DNA reads as TGTGCCAGCAGTACCGACAGGTGGTCCTACGAGCAGTACTTC. It yields the protein CASSTDRWSYEQYF. This chain links TRBV6-5 with TRBJ2-7; D is perhaps TRBD1 (6 bases). Germline V gene data show CDR1 as MNHEY and CDR2 as SVGAGI. V was cut by 5 bases and J by 1 base, with 12 bases left in between. The CDR3 covers 14 residues.

V gene TRBV5-1 combines with J gene TRBJ2-1; 9 bases line up with TRBD2. CDR3 length: 15 amino acids. The V gene end was trimmed by 2 bases and the J gene end by 12 bases; junction bases not matched to a gene: 12. Germline V gene data show CDR1 as SGHRS and CDR2 as YFSETQ. In DNA form, the CDR3 reads TGCGCCAGCAGCTTAAGCGGGGGGCCCACGAGAGGGCAGTTCTTC. As protein: CASSLSGGPTRGQFF.

This clone was detected only once. The chain carries TRBV6-5 and TRBJ2-1; D is perhaps TRBD2 (6 bases). Trimming took off 0 bases at V and 1 base at J, with 10 bases between the two ends. The germline V gene has CDR1 MNHEY and CDR2 SVGAGI. CDR3 length equals 16 residues. This chain's CDR3 is CASSYSAAGSYNEQFF. The CDR3 nucleotides are TGTGCCAGCAGTTACTCGGCGGCGGGGTCCTACAATGAGCAGTTCTTC.

The chain carries TRBV4-1 and TRBJ2-2, with 9 bases fitting TRBD1. The CDR3 runs 16 residues. V was clipped by 2 bases and J by 5 bases; unmatched bases: 6. Germline V lookup: CDR1 MGHRA, CDR2 YSYEKL. The CDR3 bases are TGCGCCAGCAGCCAAATGGGGACAGGGAGGACCGGGGAGCTGTTTTTT. Protein sequence: CASSQMGTGRTGELFF.

This clone was observed once. The J gene is TRBJ1-3, the V gene TRBV9, with D possibly matching TRBD1 (5 bases). The V end was cut by 0 bases, the J end by 4 bases, with 17 bases between. Germline V gene sequence: CDR1 SGDLS, CDR2 YYNGEE. The CDR3 has 17 residues. The CDR3 reads CASSVGTSRATGNTIYF. The CDR3, as DNA: TGTGCCAGCAGCGTAGGCACCAGCAGGGCCACGGGAAACACCATATATTTT.

This clone was observed a single time. The chain has TRBV19 and TRBJ2-1; D possibly corresponds to TRBD1 (5 bases). There are 15 residues in the CDR3. Germline V lookup: CDR1 LNHDA, CDR2 SQIVND (reference sequence). V lost 2 bases, J lost 3 bases, and 11 bases lay in between. The CDR3 here is CASSIRGNFYNEQFF. The CDR3, as DNA: TGTGCCAGTAGTATAAGGGGTAACTTCTACAATGAGCAGTTCTTC.

The CDR3 is CASRNTGPNQPQHF. The DNA for the CDR3 is TGCGCCAGCAGAAATACAGGGCCCAATCAGCCCCAGCATTTT. This rearrangement joins TRBV10-2 to TRBJ1-5; weak D call: TRBD1 (6 bases). CDR3 size: 14 residues. Germline loops: CDR1 WSHSY, CDR2 SAAADI. Trimming took 6 bases from V and 3 from J, leaving 12 bases between them.

For this clone: Different DNA sequences within this sample yield the same CDR3. J is TRBJ1-2 and V is TRBV29-1, with D uncertain. The CDR3 loop spans 11 amino acids. The germline CDR1 and CDR2 sequences are SQVTM and ANQGSEA. The V gene lost 5 bases and the J gene lost 3 bases, with 7 bases spanning the gap. The CDR3 DNA sequence: TGCAGCGTTACAGAAGACTATGGCTACACCTTC. Its translation: CSVTEDYGYTF. Combining the CDR3 with reference TRBV29-1 and TRBJ1-2 gives the whole variable domain SAVISQKPSRDICQRGTSLTIQCQVDSQVTMMFWYRQQPGQSLTLIATANQGSEATYESGFVIDKFPISRPNLTFSTLTVSNMSPEDSSIYLCSVTEDYGYTFGSGTRLTVV.

The CDR3 DNA reads as TGTGCCAGTCGATCACAGGAGAACACCGGGGAGCTGTTTTTT. Its translation: CASRSQENTGELFF. The chain combines TRBV18 with TRBJ2-2, with D possibly TRBD1 on 5 matching bases. The CDR3 is 14 residues long. In germline, CDR1 is KGHSH, CDR2 LQKENI. V lost 9 bases and J lost 1, with 12 bases in between.

The chain's CDR3 is CASSQRSTGELFF. CDR3 in DNA: TGTGCCAGCAGTCAACGGAGCACCGGGGAGCTGTTTTTT. The J gene is TRBJ2-2, the V gene TRBV6-5; D is undetermined. Germline CDR1 MNHEY, CDR2 SVGAGI. The V end lost 5 bases, the J end lost 4 bases, and 8 bases lay between the germline ends. CDR3 length: 13 residues.

This clone was observed a handful of times. In nucleotides, the CDR3 is TGTGCCAGCAGTGAAGGGGGGCGGTCAGGTGGCTACACCTTC. It encodes CASSEGGRSGGYTF. The chain couples TRBV6-1 to TRBJ1-2, with a tentative D call TRBD1 (6 bases). Per germline, CDR1 MNHNS and CDR2 SASEGT. The CDR3 runs 14 residues. Trimming removed 1 base from V and 7 bases from J, with 13 bases in between.

The rearrangement links TRBV24-1 to TRBJ2-2; unclear D gene. Germline V gene sequence: CDR1 KGHDR, CDR2 SFDVKD. The CDR3 has 15 amino acids. V gave up 1 base and J gave up 3 bases, with 8 bases separating them. The CDR3 coding sequence is TGTGCCACCAGTGATTTATCCCGGGACACCGGGGAGCTGTTTTTT. It translates to CATSDLSRDTGELFF.